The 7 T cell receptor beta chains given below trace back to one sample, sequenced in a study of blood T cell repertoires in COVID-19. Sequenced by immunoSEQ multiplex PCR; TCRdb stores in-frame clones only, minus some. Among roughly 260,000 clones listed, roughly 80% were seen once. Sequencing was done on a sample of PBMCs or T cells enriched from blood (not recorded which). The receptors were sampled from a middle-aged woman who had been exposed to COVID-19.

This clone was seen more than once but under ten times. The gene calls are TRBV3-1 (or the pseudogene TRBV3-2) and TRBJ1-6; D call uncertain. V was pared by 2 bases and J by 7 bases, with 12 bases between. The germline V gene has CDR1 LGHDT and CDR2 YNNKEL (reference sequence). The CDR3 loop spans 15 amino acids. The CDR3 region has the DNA TGTGCCAGCAGCCAACGAGGGAGACTAAATTCACCCCTCCACTTT. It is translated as CASSQRGRLNSPLHF.

The CDR3 reads CASSPSGGGAYEQYF. CDR3 DNA: TGTGCCAGCAGCCCTTCGGGGGGCGGCGCCTACGAGCAGTACTTC. J is TRBJ2-7 and V is TRBV7-9, with D possibly TRBD2 on 7 matching bases. Deletions cut 5 bases from V and 2 bases from J, with 16 bases between. Germline V lookup: CDR1 SEHNR, CDR2 FQNEAQ (reference sequence). The CDR3 runs 15 residues.

CDR3 loop: CASSLYPGGYGGETQYF. CDR3 DNA: TGTGCCAGCAGCTTATACCCCGGCGGTTATGGAGGGGAGACCCAGTACTTC. This chain links TRBV11-2 with TRBJ2-5; D might be TRBD2 (6 bases). Trimming cost V 2 bases and J 5 bases, with 21 bases left between them. This CDR3 is 17 amino acids long. Per germline, CDR1 SGHAT and CDR2 FQNNGV.

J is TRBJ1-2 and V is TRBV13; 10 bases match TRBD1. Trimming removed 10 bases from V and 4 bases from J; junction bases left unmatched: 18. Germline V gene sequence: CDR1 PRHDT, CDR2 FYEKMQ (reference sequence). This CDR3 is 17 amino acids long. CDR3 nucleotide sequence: TGTGCCATACACACTCCAACCGGGGACAGGGGCAGCTATGGCTACACCTTC. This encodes CAIHTPTGDRGSYGYTF.

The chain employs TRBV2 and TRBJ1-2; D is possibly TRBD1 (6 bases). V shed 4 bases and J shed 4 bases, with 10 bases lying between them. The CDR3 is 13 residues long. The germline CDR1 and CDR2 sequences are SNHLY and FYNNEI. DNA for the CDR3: TGTGCCAGCAGTGTGGACAGACTCTATGGCTACACCTTC. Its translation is CASSVDRLYGYTF.

The CDR3 DNA reads as TGTGCCAGCAGCCCGACAGAAAACACTGAAGCTTTCTTT. Its protein product is CASSPTENTEAFF. This rearrangement joins TRBV2 to TRBJ1-1, with D perhaps matching TRBD1 (5 bases). The germline V gene encodes CDR1 SNHLY and CDR2 FYNNEI. The V end was cut by 6 bases, the J end by 2 bases, with 10 bases between. The CDR3 loop spans 13 amino acids.

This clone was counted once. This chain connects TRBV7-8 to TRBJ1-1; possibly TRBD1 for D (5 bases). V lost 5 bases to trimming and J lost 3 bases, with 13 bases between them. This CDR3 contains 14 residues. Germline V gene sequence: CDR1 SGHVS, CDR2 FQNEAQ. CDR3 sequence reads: CASSPREGHTEAFF. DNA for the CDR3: TGTGCCAGCAGCCCCAGGGAGGGTCACACTGAAGCTTTCTTT.